This entry concerns a single T cell receptor beta chain. This sample is part of a study of blood T cell repertoires in COVID-19. In the study overall: Both acute and convalescent COVID-19 samples were obtained from the United States, Italy and Spain. Sample material is recorded as cDNA or gDNA derived from T cells, B-cell-depleted T cells, or PBMCs.

In the study's own analysis: Amplification with reference gene primers provided the estimates of nucleated cell counts. Repertoires were generated with immunoSEQ multiplex PCR, while TCRdb's copy carries only in-frame clones and drops some. The V and J calls and the clone size are those of that table, but D and trimming were determined from the DNA. The profile shows 99,000 or so clones, approximately 86% of them singletons. This CDR3 spans 15 amino acids. With V trimmed by 3 bases and J by 4 bases, 8 bases remained unmatched. Germline-derived CDR1 and CDR2 are DFQATT and SNEGSKA (reference sequence).

Sequenced sample: peripheral blood. The rearrangement links TRBV20-1 to TRBJ2-3; 9 bases are shared with TRBD2. The origin of this receptor is a woman aged 55-70 years in a cohort sampled during active or convalescent COVID-19. The CDR3 region has the DNA TGCAGTGCTAGTTGGTCTAGCGGGAAAGCAGATACGCAGTATTTT. Protein product: CSASWSSGKADTQYF.